The clone carrying this T cell receptor beta chain was seen a few times. Its antigen remains unknown. In the original workflow: The distant-metastasis classifier for papillary thyroid cancer was built from CDR3 differences across clinicopathological groups. With MiXCR, TCRdb reprocessed the PCR reads. TCRdb's processing, not the authors' own work, is the source of the V and J calls. The sample includes some 19,000 clones, about a quarter of them seen just once. This sample was included in a study of metastatic and nonmetastatic thyroid tumors. Study observations and caveats: According to reports, the diversity of TCR beta was significantly higher in malignant thyroid tumors than in benign nodules, and this held in both blood and tumor samples.

Every patient was untreated before thyroid surgery. CDR3 length: 14 amino acids. Trimming removed 7 bases at V and 0 bases at J, with 10 bases between. Germline V gene data show CDR1 as LNHDA and CDR2 as SQIVND (reference sequence). The rearrangement uses TRBV19 and TRBJ1-5, with no clear D. The clonotype was recovered from a female donor with papillary thyroid cancer or a benign thyroid nodule (not recorded which). Some clones in this sample may be carry-over from other donors' samples. Sequencing used tumor tissue. The CDR3: CASKHTSSNQPQHF. DNA of the CDR3: TGTGCCAGTAAGCACACCTCTAGCAATCAGCCCCAGCATTTT. The whole variable domain, filled in from reference TRBV19 and TRBJ1-5, reads DGGITQSPKYLFRKEGQNVTLSCEQNLNHDAMYWYRQDPGQGLRLIYYSQIVNDFQKGDIAEGYSVSREKKESFPLTVTSAQKNPTAFYLCASKHTSSNQPQHFGDGTRLSIL.